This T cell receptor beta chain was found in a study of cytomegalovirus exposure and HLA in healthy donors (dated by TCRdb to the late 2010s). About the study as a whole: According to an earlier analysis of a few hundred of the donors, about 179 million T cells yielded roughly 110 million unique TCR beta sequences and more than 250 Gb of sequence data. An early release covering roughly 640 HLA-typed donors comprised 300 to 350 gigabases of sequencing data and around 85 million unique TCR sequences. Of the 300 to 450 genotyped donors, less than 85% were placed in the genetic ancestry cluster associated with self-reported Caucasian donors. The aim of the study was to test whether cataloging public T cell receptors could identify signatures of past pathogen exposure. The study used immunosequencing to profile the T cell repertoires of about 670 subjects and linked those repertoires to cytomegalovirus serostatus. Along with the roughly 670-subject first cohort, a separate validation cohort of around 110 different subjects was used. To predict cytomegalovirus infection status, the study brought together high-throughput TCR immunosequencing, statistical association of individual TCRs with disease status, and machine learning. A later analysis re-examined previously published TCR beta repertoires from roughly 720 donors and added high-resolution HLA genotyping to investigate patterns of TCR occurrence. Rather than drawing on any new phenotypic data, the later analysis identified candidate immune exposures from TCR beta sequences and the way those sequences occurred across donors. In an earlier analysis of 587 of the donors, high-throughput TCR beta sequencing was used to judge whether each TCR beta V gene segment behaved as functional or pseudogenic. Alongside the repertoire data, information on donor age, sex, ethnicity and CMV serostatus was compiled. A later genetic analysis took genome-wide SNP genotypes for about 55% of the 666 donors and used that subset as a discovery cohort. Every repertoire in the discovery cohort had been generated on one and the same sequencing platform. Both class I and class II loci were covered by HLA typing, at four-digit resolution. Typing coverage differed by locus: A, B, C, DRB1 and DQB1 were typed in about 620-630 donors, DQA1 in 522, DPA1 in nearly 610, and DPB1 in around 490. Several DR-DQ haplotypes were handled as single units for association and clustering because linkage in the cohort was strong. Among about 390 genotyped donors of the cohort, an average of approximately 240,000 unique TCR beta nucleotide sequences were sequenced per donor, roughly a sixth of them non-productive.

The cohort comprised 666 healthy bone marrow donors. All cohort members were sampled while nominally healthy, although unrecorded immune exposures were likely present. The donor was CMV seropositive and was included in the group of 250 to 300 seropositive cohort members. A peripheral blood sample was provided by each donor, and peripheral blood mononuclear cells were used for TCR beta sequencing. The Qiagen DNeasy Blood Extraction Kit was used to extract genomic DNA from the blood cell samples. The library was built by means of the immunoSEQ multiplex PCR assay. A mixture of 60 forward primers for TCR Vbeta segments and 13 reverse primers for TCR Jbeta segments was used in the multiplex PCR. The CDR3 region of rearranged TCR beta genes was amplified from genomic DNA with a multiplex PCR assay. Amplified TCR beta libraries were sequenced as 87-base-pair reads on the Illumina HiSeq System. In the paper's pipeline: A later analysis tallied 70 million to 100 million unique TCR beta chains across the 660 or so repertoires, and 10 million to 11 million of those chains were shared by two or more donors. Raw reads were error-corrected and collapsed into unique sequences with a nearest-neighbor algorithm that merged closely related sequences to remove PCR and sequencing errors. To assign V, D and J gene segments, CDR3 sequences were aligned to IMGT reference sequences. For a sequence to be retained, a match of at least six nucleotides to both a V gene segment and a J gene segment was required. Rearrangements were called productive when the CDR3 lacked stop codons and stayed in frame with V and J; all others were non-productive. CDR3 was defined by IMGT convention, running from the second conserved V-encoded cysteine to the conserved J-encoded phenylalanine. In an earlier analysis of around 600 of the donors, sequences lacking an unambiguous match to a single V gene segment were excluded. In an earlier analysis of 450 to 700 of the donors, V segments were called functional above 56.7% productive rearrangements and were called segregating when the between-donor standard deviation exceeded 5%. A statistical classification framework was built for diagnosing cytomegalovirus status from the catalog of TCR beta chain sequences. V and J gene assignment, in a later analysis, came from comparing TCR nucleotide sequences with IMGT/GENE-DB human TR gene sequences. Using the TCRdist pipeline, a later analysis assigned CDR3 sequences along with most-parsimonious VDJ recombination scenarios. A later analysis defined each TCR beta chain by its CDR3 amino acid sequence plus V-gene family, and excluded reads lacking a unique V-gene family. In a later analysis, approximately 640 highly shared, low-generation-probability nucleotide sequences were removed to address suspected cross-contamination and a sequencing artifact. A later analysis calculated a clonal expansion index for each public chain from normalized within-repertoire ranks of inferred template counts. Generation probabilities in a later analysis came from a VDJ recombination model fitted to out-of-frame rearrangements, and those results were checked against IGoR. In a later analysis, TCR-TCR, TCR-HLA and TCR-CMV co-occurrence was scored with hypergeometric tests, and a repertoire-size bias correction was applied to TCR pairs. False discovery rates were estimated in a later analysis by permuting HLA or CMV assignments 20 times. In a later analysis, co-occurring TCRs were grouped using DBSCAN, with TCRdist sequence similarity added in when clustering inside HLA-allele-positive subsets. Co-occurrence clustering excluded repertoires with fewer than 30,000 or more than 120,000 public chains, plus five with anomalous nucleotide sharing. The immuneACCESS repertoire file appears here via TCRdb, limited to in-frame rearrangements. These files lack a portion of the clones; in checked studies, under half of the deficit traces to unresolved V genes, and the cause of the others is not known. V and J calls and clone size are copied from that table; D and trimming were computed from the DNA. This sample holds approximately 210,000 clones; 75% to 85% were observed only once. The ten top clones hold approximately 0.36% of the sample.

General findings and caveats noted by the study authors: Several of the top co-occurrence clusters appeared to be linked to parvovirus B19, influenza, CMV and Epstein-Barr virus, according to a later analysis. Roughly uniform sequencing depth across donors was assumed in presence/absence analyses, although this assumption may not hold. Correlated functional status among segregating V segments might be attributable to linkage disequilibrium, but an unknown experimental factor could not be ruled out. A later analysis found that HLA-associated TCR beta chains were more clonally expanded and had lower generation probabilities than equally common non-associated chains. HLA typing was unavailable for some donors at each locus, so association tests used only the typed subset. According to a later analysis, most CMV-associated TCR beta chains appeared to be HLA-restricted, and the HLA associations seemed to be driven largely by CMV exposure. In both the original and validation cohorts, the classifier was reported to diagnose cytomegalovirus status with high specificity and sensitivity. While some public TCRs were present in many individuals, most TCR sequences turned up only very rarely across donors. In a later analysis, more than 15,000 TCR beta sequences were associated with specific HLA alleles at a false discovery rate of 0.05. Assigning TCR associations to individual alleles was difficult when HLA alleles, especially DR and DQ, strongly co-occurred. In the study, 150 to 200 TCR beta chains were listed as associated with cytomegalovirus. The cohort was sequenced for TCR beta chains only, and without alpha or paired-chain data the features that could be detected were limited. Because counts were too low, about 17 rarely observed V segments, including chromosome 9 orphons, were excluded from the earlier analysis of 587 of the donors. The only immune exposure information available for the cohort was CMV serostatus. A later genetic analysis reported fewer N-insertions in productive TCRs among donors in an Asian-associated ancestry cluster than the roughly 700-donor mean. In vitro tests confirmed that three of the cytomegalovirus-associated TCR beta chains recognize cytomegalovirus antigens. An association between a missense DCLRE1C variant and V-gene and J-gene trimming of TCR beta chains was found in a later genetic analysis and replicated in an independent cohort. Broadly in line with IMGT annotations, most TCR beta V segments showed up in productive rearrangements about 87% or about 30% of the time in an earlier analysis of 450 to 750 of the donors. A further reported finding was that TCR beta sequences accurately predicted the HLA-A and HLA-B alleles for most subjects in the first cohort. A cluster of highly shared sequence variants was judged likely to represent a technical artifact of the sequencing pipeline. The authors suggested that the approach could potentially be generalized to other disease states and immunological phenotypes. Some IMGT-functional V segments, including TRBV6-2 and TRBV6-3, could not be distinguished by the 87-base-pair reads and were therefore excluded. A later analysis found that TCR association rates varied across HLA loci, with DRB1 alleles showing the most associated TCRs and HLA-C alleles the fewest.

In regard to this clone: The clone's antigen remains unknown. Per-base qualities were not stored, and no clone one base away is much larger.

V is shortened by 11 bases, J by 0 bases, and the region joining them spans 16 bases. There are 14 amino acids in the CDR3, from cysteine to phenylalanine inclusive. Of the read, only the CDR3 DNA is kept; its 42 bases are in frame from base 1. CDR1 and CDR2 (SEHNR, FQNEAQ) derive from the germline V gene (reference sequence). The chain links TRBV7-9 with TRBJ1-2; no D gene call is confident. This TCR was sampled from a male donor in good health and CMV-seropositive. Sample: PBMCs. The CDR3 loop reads CAGEPKGTNYGYTF. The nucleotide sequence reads TGTGCCGGAGAACCGAAAGGCACTAACTATGGCTACACCTTC.